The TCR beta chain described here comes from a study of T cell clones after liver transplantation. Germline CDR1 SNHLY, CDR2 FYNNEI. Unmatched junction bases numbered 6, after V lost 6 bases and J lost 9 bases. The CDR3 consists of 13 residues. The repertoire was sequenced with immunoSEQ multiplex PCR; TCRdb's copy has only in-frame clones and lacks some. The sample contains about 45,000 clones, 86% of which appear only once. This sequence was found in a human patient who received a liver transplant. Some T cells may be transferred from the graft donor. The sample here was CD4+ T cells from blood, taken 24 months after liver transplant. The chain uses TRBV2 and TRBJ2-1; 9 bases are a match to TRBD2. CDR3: CASRPASGVEQFF. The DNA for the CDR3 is TGTGCCAGCAGACCCGCTAGCGGGGTTGAGCAGTTCTTC.